Shown below are 26 T cell receptor beta chains from a single sample sequenced in a study of Tregs in tolerant kidney transplant recipients. Assay used: immunoSEQ multiplex PCR; TCRdb lists only in-frame clones, some missing. In all, the sample yields 3,000 or so clones. Their target antigens are unknown. Recipient PBMCs carried a CFSE label and met irradiated graft donor PBMCs for five to seven days before FACS sorting. The material sequenced was CD8+ T cells from blood cultured with allogeneic cells, taken before the transplant. These receptors were taken from a human patient who received a combined kidney and bone marrow transplant.

Judged by frequency, this clone is medium-sized. The read ends 3 residues early relative to the CDR3; the germline J gene fills the gap. V usage is TRBV16 and J usage is TRBJ2-7; 9 bases agree with TRBD1. The CDR3 spans 13 residues. Germline trimming cut 4 bases from V and 3 bases from J; bases unmatched to any gene: 1. Per the germline V gene, CDR1 is KGHSY and CDR2 is FQNENV. The part of the CDR3 DNA that was read is TGTGCCAGCAGCCCGGGACAGGGCTACGAG. Its protein product is CASSPGQGYE. The entire CDR3 protein is CASSPGQGYEQYF. The full variable domain, completed using reference TRBV16 and TRBJ2-7, is GEEVAQTPKHLVRGEGQKAKLYCAPIKGHSYVFWYQQVLKNEFKFLISFQNENVFDETGMPKERFSAKCLPNSPCSLEIQATKLEDSAVYFCASSPGQGYEQYFGPGTRLTVT.

By frequency, this clone registers medium-sized. The chain's CDR3 is CASSQVFRGSGEQYF. The sequenced CDR3 bases are TGCGCCAGCAGCCAAGTTTTCCGGGGTTCGGGCGAG. V is TRBV4-1 and J is TRBJ2-7, with a possible D match to TRBD2 (5 bases). The missing CDR3 end, 3 residues past where the read stops, is filled in from the germline J gene. Germline V gene data show CDR1 as MGHRA and CDR2 as YSYEKL. This CDR3 region has 15 residues. V gave up 1 base and J gave up 6 bases, with 16 bases separating them.

This clone is identified as medium-sized from frequency. From the germline J gene comes the end of the CDR3, since the read stops 3 residues before it. J is TRBJ2-5 and V is TRBV7-8; D gene uncertain. Germline-derived CDR1 and CDR2 are SGHVS and FQNEAQ. V was cut by 2 bases and J by 5 bases, with 3 bases left in between. The CDR3 has 11 amino acids. This CDR3 reads CASSLLETQYF. The part of the CDR3 DNA that was read is TGTGCCAGCAGCTTACTGGAGACC.

In the case of this clone: Read sequence stops 3 residues before the CDR3 end, and the germline J gene provides the missing end. This chain uses TRBV20-1 with TRBJ2-2; 7 bases fit TRBD1. The germline gives CDR1 DFQATT, CDR2 SNEGSKA (reference sequence). The CDR3 is 14 amino acids. After removal of 4 bases from V and 5 bases from J, the junction contained 7 bases not matched to a gene. The CDR3 sequence: CSATQGVETGELFF. CDR3 DNA, as far as it was read: TGCAGTGCTACCCAGGGGGTAGAGACCGGGGAG.

This clone shows up as medium-sized (0.01 to 0.1%) by frequency. The CDR3 end falls 3 residues outside the read, so it is completed with the germline J gene. This rearrangement joins TRBV12-5 to TRBJ1-5; a possible D gene is TRBD1 (6 bases). Per germline, CDR1 LGHNT and CDR2 FRNRAP. The CDR3 totals 14 residues. Deletions cut 0 bases from V and 6 bases from J, with 9 bases between. CDR3 in amino acids: CASGLVQGPQPQHF. CDR3 DNA, as far as it was read: TGTGCTAGTGGTTTGGTACAGGGACCTCAGCCC.

On this clone: The read terminates 3 residues before the CDR3 end, so the remaining end is supplied by the germline J gene. This chain uses TRBV5-1 with TRBJ2-1; no reliable D call. CDR3 length equals 11 residues. Germline V CDR1 and CDR2: SGHRS, YFSETQ. V lost 2 bases, J lost 8 bases, and 5 bases lay in between. Incomplete CDR3 DNA: TGCGCCAGCAGCTTCGGTTATGAG. This translates into CASSFGYE. The full CDR3 is CASSFGYEQFF.

To note about this clone: The CDR3 extends 3 residues past the end of the read, so its final part is completed from the germline J gene. V and J are TRBV5-4 and TRBJ1-1; a weak D match, TRBD1 (6 bases). This CDR3 contains 14 residues. Germline V gene data show CDR1 as SGHNT and CDR2 as YYREEE (reference sequence). Deletions cut 2 bases from V and 0 bases from J, with 8 bases between. The CDR3 DNA, read in part, is TGTGCCAGCAGCTTTGGGGGCCTGAACACTGAA. It specifies CASSFGGLNTE. The whole CDR3 protein reads CASSFGGLNTEAFF.

This clone is classed as medium-sized by frequency. The read is 3 residues too short to cover the CDR3 end, so that end is filled in from the germline J gene. The chain carries TRBV7-8 and TRBJ2-1; 9 bases are shared with TRBD1. The CDR3 sequence is 18 residues long. The V gene's germline CDR1 is SGHVS and CDR2 FQNEAQ. V was pared by 2 bases and J by 6 bases, with 14 bases of the junction left unmatched. CDR3 DNA, as far as it was read: TGTGCCAGCAGCTTACCGTTGTCGGGACAGGGAGCCACCAATGAG. This sequence encodes CASSLPLSGQGATNE. Given in full, the CDR3 is CASSLPLSGQGATNEQFF.

This clone is called medium-sized (0.01 to 0.1%) based on its frequency. The CDR3: CASSAYSGTPLNEQFF. Incomplete CDR3 DNA: TGTGCCAGCAGCGCCTATAGCGGGACCCCCCTGAATGAG. The V call is TRBV9, the J call TRBJ2-1; the match to TRBD2 covers 8 bases. The read comes to an end 3 residues before the CDR3 does, leaving the germline J gene to fill in the end. Per germline, CDR1 SGDLS and CDR2 YYNGEE. V trimming: 3 bases; J trimming: 7 bases; junction bases outside the gene matches: 12. This CDR3 contains 16 residues. The full variable domain, in which reference TRBV9 and TRBJ2-1 provide the parts outside the CDR3, is DSGVTQTPKHLITATGQRVTLRCSPRSGDLSVYWYQQSLDQGLQFLIQYYNGEERAKGNILERFSAQQFPDLHSELNLSSLELGDSALYFCASSAYSGTPLNEQFFGPGTRLTVL.

By frequency, this clone registers medium-sized. The CDR3 end falls 3 residues outside the read, so it is completed with the germline J gene. J is TRBJ2-1 and V is TRBV4-1; 11 bases agree with TRBD1. There are 15 residues in the CDR3. V shed 4 bases, J shed 3 bases, and the junction held 2 bases outside the gene matches. CDR1 is MGHRA, CDR2 YSYEKL, per germline. CDR3 DNA (partial): TGCGCCAGCAGCCCCGGGACAGGGGGCTACAATGAG. Its translation: CASSPGTGGYNE. The full-length CDR3 reads as CASSPGTGGYNEQFF.

As regards this clone: The CDR3 is cut off 3 residues early in the read; its end comes from the germline J gene. The chain links TRBV13 to TRBJ2-5, with a possible D match to TRBD1 (7 bases). The CDR3 length is 13 residues. The V gene's germline CDR1 is PRHDT and CDR2 FYEKMQ (reference sequence). Trimming pared 7 bases from V and 5 bases from J, leaving 14 bases between. Partial CDR3 DNA: TGTGCCAGCACCATCAGGGGGGCCGAGACC. Its protein product is CASTIRGAET. The entire CDR3 reads CASTIRGAETQYF.

Details on this clone: The CDR3 extends 3 residues past the end of the read, so its final part is completed from the germline J gene. The V and J genes are TRBV15 and TRBJ2-7; 11 bases agree with TRBD1. Losses at the gene ends were 4 bases for V and 5 bases for J; bases not matched to a gene: 4. Germline V CDR1 and CDR2: LNHNV, YYDKDF (reference sequence). There are 14 residues in the CDR3. The CDR3 is CATSTGQGANEQYF. Partial CDR3 DNA: TGTGCCACCAGCACCGGACAGGGGGCAAACGAG.

Considering frequency, this clone is medium-sized. The missing CDR3 end, 3 residues past where the read stops, is filled in from the germline J gene. The V call is TRBV4-1, the J call TRBJ2-2; 8 bases line up with TRBD1. The CDR3 loop spans 15 amino acids. Trimming at V came to 8 bases and at J to 5 bases, leaving 10 bases not matched to a gene. CDR1 is MGHRA, CDR2 YSYEKL, per germline. The sequenced part of the CDR3 DNA is TGCGCCAGCCGCCTTATAGACAGGGGTACCGGGGAG. As protein: CASRLIDRGTGE. The entire CDR3 sequence reads CASRLIDRGTGELFF.

A remark on this clone: Sequencing ends 3 residues short of the CDR3 end; the germline J gene provides the rest. This chain connects TRBV13 to TRBJ2-2; the match to TRBD2 covers 11 bases. This CDR3 comprises 16 residues. The V segment lost 5 bases and the J segment 6 bases; nucleotides outside the gene matches: 8. Looked up from germline, CDR1 is PRHDT and CDR2 is FYEKMQ (reference sequence). The covered CDR3 bases are TGTGCCAGCAGCCTCTTTAGCGGGGGGGCCGCCGGGGAG. Its protein is CASSLFSGGAAGE. The complete CDR3 protein is CASSLFSGGAAGELFF.

In the case of this clone: The read ends 3 residues early relative to the CDR3; the germline J gene fills the gap. The gene calls are TRBV27 and TRBJ2-1; a weak D match, TRBD1 (6 bases). The V and J ends lost 5 bases and 8 bases respectively, with 16 bases between them. The CDR3 length is 14 residues. Per the germline V gene, CDR1 is MNHEY and CDR2 is SMNVEV (reference sequence). The CDR3 loop reads CASSPPARGDEQFF. The CDR3 bases that were read are TGTGCCAGCAGTCCCCCGGCCAGGGGTGATGAG.

Notes on this clone: Read coverage stops 3 residues before the CDR3 terminus; the germline J gene supplies the remainder. V usage is TRBV11-2 and J usage is TRBJ2-7, with D perhaps matching TRBD2 (6 bases). The CDR3 has 13 amino acids. The germline CDR1 and CDR2 sequences are SGHAT and FQNNGV. V was cut by 5 bases and J by 5 bases, with 13 bases left in between. CDR3 sequence reads: CASSGGVGHEQYF. Partial CDR3 DNA: TGTGCCAGCAGCGGAGGGGTCGGCCACGAG.

In regard to this clone: From the germline J gene comes the end of the CDR3, since the read stops 3 residues before it. This sequence joins TRBV7-9 and TRBJ1-2; perhaps TRBD1 as D (5 bases). The CDR3 spans 14 residues. Germline V gene sequence: CDR1 SEHNR, CDR2 FQNEAQ (reference sequence). V was clipped by 3 bases and J by 0 bases, with 8 bases between them. CDR3 sequence: CASSFGASNYGYTF. The part of the CDR3 DNA that was read is TGTGCCAGCAGCTTTGGGGCGTCTAACTATGGC.

With respect to this clone: The read stops 3 residues short of the end of the CDR3; the missing end is completed from the germline J gene. The chain has TRBV19 and TRBJ1-6, with D perhaps TRBD1 (5 bases). This CDR3 contains 16 residues. Germline V gene sequence: CDR1 LNHDA, CDR2 SQIVND (reference sequence). V was clipped by 5 bases and J by 6 bases, with 17 bases between them. Incomplete CDR3 DNA: TGTGCCAGTAGTCCAGGCTTCGGGGGGGGTAATTCACCC. It encodes CASSPGFGGGNSP. The whole CDR3 reads CASSPGFGGGNSPLHF.

The CDR3 region is CASSLFAARNSPLHF. The CDR3 bases that were read are TGTGCCAGCAGTTTATTCGCAGCGCGAAATTCACCC. J is TRBJ1-6 and V is TRBV28; no clear D gene. The read ends 3 residues shy of where the CDR3 ends; the end is completed using the germline J gene. The length of the CDR3 is 15 residues. Germline V gene sequence: CDR1 MDHEN, CDR2 SYDVKM. V dropped 1 base and J dropped 7 bases, with 11 bases sitting between them.

Turning to this clone: The read finishes 3 residues shy of the CDR3 end, and the germline J gene is used to complete it. The chain employs TRBV5-4 and TRBJ1-6; maybe TRBD1 (6 bases). Per the germline V gene, CDR1 is SGHNT and CDR2 is YYREEE (reference sequence). Between the trimmed V and J ends, which lost 2 bases and 10 bases, there was a span of 16 bases. This CDR3 is built from 15 residues. The CDR3 bases that were read are TGTGCCAGCAGCTTTCAGGGGTTTAACGTGTCACCC. This translates into CASSFQGFNVSP. The CDR3 in its entirety is CASSFQGFNVSPLHF.

Remarks on this clone: The read ends 3 residues shy of where the CDR3 ends; the end is completed using the germline J gene. The gene calls are TRBV20-1 and TRBJ1-1, with D perhaps TRBD1 (6 bases). The V and J ends lost 6 bases and 3 bases respectively, with 17 bases between them. CDR1 is DFQATT and CDR2 is SNEGSKA in the germline V gene (reference sequence). The CDR3 has 14 residues. The CDR3 spells CSAETGRVDTEAFF. CDR3 bases read: TGCAGTGCCGAGACAGGCCGAGTGGACACTGAA.

This CDR3 reads CASSWDSYGVRGEAFF. The sequenced CDR3 bases are TGTGCCAGCAGTTGGGACAGCTATGGCGTTCGTGGGGAG. This chain links TRBV6-2 or TRBV6-3 with TRBJ1-1; 7 positions agree with TRBD1. The missing CDR3 end, 3 residues past where the read stops, is filled in from the germline J gene. Per germline, CDR1 MNHEY and CDR2 SVGEGT. The CDR3 is made up of 16 amino acids.

In terms of frequency, this clone is medium-sized. The read halts 3 residues ahead of the CDR3 end, with the missing end drawn from the germline J gene. The chain employs TRBV9 and TRBJ2-5; tentatively, D is TRBD1 (7 bases). V was pared by 0 bases and J by 1 base, with 10 bases between. CDR3 length equals 15 residues. Looked up from germline, CDR1 is SGDLS and CDR2 is YYNGEE. The covered CDR3 bases are TGTGCCAGCAGCGTAGCAGGGGGGACCCAAGAGACC. It yields the protein CASSVAGGTQET. The entire CDR3 protein is CASSVAGGTQETQYF.

Judged by frequency, this clone is medium-sized. The read comes to an end 3 residues before the CDR3 does, leaving the germline J gene to fill in the end. The chain couples TRBV30 to TRBJ1-2; D is perhaps TRBD1 (6 bases). Between the trimmed V and J ends, which lost 1 base and 4 bases, there was a span of 19 bases. Per germline, CDR1 GTSNPN and CDR2 SVGIG (reference sequence). This CDR3 has 16 residues. The chain's CDR3 is CAWSGGGQRSSYGYTF. The covered CDR3 bases are TGTGCCTGGAGTGGGGGGGGGCAGCGCTCGAGCTATGGC.

Concerning this clone itself: Sequencing ends 3 residues short of the CDR3 end; the germline J gene provides the rest. This chain joins TRBV9 and TRBJ2-1; maybe TRBD2 (5 bases). The germline gives CDR1 SGDLS, CDR2 YYNGEE. Trimming cost V 3 bases and J 4 bases, with 17 bases left between them. The CDR3 covers 16 residues. The CDR3 sequence: CASSGDEERRYNEQFF. The CDR3 DNA, read in part, is TGTGCCAGCAGCGGCGATGAGGAGCGGAGATACAATGAG.

In regard to this clone: The read ends 3 residues shy of where the CDR3 ends; the end is completed using the germline J gene. The chain joins TRBV11-2 to TRBJ2-5; no clear D gene. There are 15 residues in the CDR3. The V gene's germline CDR1 is SGHAT and CDR2 FQNNGV. The V end lost 0 bases, the J end lost 7 bases, and 15 bases lay between the germline ends. CDR3 protein: CASSLEARGRGTQYF. CDR3 DNA, as far as it was read: TGTGCCAGCAGCTTAGAAGCACGCGGTAGAGGGACC.